This T cell receptor beta chain was captured by sequencing in a study of T cells expressing NK-cell markers. Study-level information: With respect to HCMV, most of the eight sequenced donors were seropositive, and one was seronegative. Findings of the study overall: In several donors, dominant clonotypes made up about 25-60.1% of CD3+CD56-NKG2C+ cells.

TCRdb reprocessed the 5' RACE reads and reports one entry per CDR3 protein, with no DNA. Its listing shows some 600,000 distinct CDR3 sequences. The germline V gene has CDR1 LNHNV and CDR2 YYDKDF (reference sequence). The CDR3 contains 13 residues. Details on this clonotype: Its target is not known.

The TCR comes from a young man in good health. This sequence joins TRBV15 and TRBJ2-3; without DNA, the TCRdb call of TRBD2 cannot be checked. Sequencing input: blood T cells: a sorted CD56 or NKG2C T cell subset, CD4+ or CD8+ T cells, or bulk PBMC T cells (not recorded which). CDR3 in amino acids: CATSIPARDTQYF.